This entry lists 14 T cell receptor beta chains sequenced from one sample in a study of T cells in narcolepsy. Profiled with immunoSEQ multiplex PCR; TCRdb holds only in-frame clones, not every one. The sample has tens of thousands of clones, over 80% seen once. Sample: memory (CD45RA-) CD4+ T cells from blood. Receptors were obtained from a human donor in good health.

Here the CDR3 reads CASKGQGTTGELFF. DNA for the CDR3: TGTGCCTCGAAGGGACAGGGCACGACCGGGGAGCTGTTTTTT. V usage is TRBV6-5 and J usage is TRBJ2-2, with 9 bases fitting TRBD1. V gave up 11 bases and J gave up 5 bases; unmatched junction bases: 9. CDR3 length: 14 residues. Per germline, CDR1 MNHEY and CDR2 SVGAGI.

This clone is a singleton in its sample. This sequence joins TRBV7-2 and TRBJ2-7; maybe TRBD1 (6 bases). Germline V gives CDR1 SGHTA, CDR2 FQGNSA. This CDR3 is built from 15 residues. Trimming stripped 1 base from V and 0 bases from J, with 10 bases between. The CDR3 DNA sequence: TGTGCCAGCAGCTTAGATGCGGACAGCTCCTACGAGCAGTACGTC. Its protein is CASSLDADSSYEQYV.

J is TRBJ1-2 and V is TRBV11-2; D remains ambiguous. The CDR3 runs to 11 residues. V shed 5 bases and J shed 7 bases, with 8 bases lying between them. CDR1 SGHAT and CDR2 FQNNGV come from the germline V gene. The CDR3 loop reads CASSQAGGYTF. CDR3 coding DNA: TGTGCCAGCAGCCAAGCTGGTGGCTACACCTTC.

V usage is TRBV12-5 and J usage is TRBJ2-5; tentatively, D is TRBD1 (5 bases). Germline lookup yields CDR1 LGHNT and CDR2 FRNRAP. The CDR3 contains 14 residues. V lost 1 base and J lost 4, with 10 bases in between. CDR3: CASGLGVQGETQYF. In DNA form, the CDR3 reads TGTGCTAGTGGTTTGGGGGTCCAGGGAGAGACCCAGTACTTC.

The V gene is TRBV2, the J gene TRBJ1-1, with D perhaps TRBD1 (6 bases). This CDR3 region has 13 residues. V lost 0 bases, J lost 4 bases, and 6 bases lay in between. Germline CDR1 is SNHLY and CDR2 is FYNNEI. CDR3 sequence reads: CASSEAGGTEAFF. As DNA, the CDR3 is TGTGCCAGCAGTGAAGCAGGGGGCACTGAAGCTTTCTTT.

J is TRBJ2-2 and V is TRBV11-2; 7 bases agree with TRBD2. Germline lookup yields CDR1 SGHAT and CDR2 FQNNGV. The V segment lost 5 bases and the J segment 2 bases; nucleotides outside the gene matches: 8. This CDR3 comprises 16 residues. The CDR3 is CASSKTGTINTGELFF. The CDR3 nucleotides are TGTGCCAGCAGCAAAACCGGGACTATTAACACCGGGGAGCTGTTTTTT.

This sequence joins TRBV9 and TRBJ2-1; D gene unclear. The CDR3 has 12 residues. The V end lost 0 bases, the J end lost 4 bases, and 2 bases lay between the germline ends. The V gene's germline CDR1 is SGDLS and CDR2 YYNGEE. The CDR3 DNA follows: TGTGCCAGCAGCGTAGAGTACAATGAGCAGTTCTTC. This translates into CASSVEYNEQFF.

The rearrangement links TRBV10-2 to TRBJ2-1; 8 bases are a match to TRBD2. Germline assignment: CDR1 WSHSY and CDR2 SAAADI. With V trimmed by 3 bases and J by 4 bases, 2 bases remained unmatched. This CDR3 region has 14 residues. The CDR3 spells CASSEGGGYNEQFF. DNA for the CDR3: TGCGCCAGCAGTGAAGGCGGGGGGTACAATGAGCAGTTCTTC.

In its sample, this clone was seen once. An end of the junction differs from the germline gene, which may be a read error. This chain connects TRBV19 to TRBJ1-3; D not resolved. CDR3 length: 12 amino acids. Germline CDR1 and CDR2: LNHDA and SQIVND (reference sequence). The CDR3 region is CASSIPPHVLTF. In nucleotides, the CDR3 is TGTGCCAGTAGTATACCCCCCCATGTGCTAACATTT.

The chain couples TRBV13 to TRBJ2-2; D gene unclear. From germline, CDR1 is PRHDT and CDR2 FYEKMQ (reference sequence). This CDR3 has 13 amino acids. The V end lost 4 bases, the J end lost 1 base, and 4 bases lay between the germline ends. The CDR3 sequence: CASSSWNTGELFF. The CDR3 nucleotides read TGTGCCAGCAGCTCCTGGAACACCGGGGAGCTGTTTTTT. The whole variable domain, remainder taken from reference TRBV13 and TRBJ2-2, is AAGVIQSPRHLIKEKRETATLKCYPIPRHDTVYWYQQGPGQDPQFLISFYEKMQSDKGSIPDRFSAQQFSDYHSELNMSSLELGDSALYFCASSSWNTGELFFGEGSRLTVL.

The J gene is TRBJ1-1, the V gene TRBV29-1; D uncertain. V lost 5 bases and J lost 1, with 17 bases in between. Germline CDR1 SQVTM, CDR2 ANQGSEA. This CDR3 has 15 amino acids. This CDR3 is CSVKAAPEPNTEAFF. The CDR3 region has the DNA TGCAGCGTTAAGGCGGCGCCGGAGCCGAACACTGAAGCTTTCTTT.

The V and J genes are TRBV6-6 and TRBJ1-1, with a weak D call TRBD1 (5 bases). Per the germline V gene, CDR1 is MNHNY and CDR2 is SVGAGI (reference sequence). The ends were cut back, 0 bases at V and 4 bases at J, with 6 bases in the middle. The CDR3 is 13 amino acids. The CDR3: CASSYSGATEAFF. CDR3 coding DNA: TGTGCCAGCAGTTACTCAGGGGCCACTGAAGCTTTCTTT.

The rearrangement links TRBV6-6 to TRBJ2-7, with D perhaps TRBD2 (7 bases). V was cut by 2 bases and J by 6 bases, with 14 bases left in between. The germline CDR1 and CDR2 sequences are MNHNY and SVGAGI (reference sequence). The CDR3 totals 14 residues. CDR3 in DNA: TGTGCCAGCAGTTACGGGGGGGCGTCCGTCGAGCAGTACGTC. Protein: CASSYGGASVEQYV.

Details on this clone: This CDR3 is also generated by other DNA sequences in the sample. The chain is built from TRBV15 and TRBJ2-5; 12 positions match TRBD2. Germline-derived CDR1 and CDR2 are LNHNV and YYDKDF (reference sequence). The ends lost 2 bases at V and 8 bases at J; junction bases unmatched: 6. The CDR3 loop spans 15 amino acids. This CDR3 is CATSRSLAGGETQYF. The CDR3 DNA reads as TGTGCCACCAGCAGATCACTAGCGGGGGGAGAAACCCAGTACTTC.